Below are 11 T cell receptor beta chains sequenced from a single sample in a study of OX40 agonist ivuxolimab in advanced cancers. The repertoire was sequenced with immunoSEQ multiplex PCR; TCRdb's copy has only in-frame clones and lacks some. The table lists nearly 70,000 clones, 75% to 85% of them singletons. The sample consisted of CD4+ or CD8+ T cells sorted from blood, taken in a trial of the OX40 agonist ivuxolimab. These TCRs come from an adult with an advanced solid tumor such as melanoma, head and neck, liver or kidney cancer.

The CDR3 here is CASSLGTGNQPQHF. The CDR3 DNA sequence: TGTGCCAGCTCACTGGGGACGGGCAATCAGCCCCAGCATTTT. The chain employs TRBV18 and TRBJ1-5; tentatively, D is TRBD1 (5 bases). CDR3 size: 14 residues. From germline, CDR1 is KGHSH and CDR2 LQKENI. V was shortened by 4 bases and J by 2 bases, with 9 bases between the two germline ends.

This chain uses TRBV30 with TRBJ2-7; D perhaps matches TRBD2 (5 bases). The CDR3 spans 15 residues. Looked up from germline, CDR1 is GTSNPN and CDR2 is SVGIG (reference sequence). Trimming took 0 bases from V and 0 from J, leaving 12 bases between them. CDR3 protein: CAWSVQVGSSYEQYF. The CDR3 DNA follows: TGTGCCTGGAGTGTACAAGTGGGGAGCTCCTACGAGCAGTACTTC.

This rearrangement joins TRBV6-1 to TRBJ2-1; the match to TRBD2 covers 14 bases. Germline V gene lookup returns CDR1 MNHNS and CDR2 SASEGT. The CDR3 consists of 13 residues. Trimming cost V 6 bases and J 8 bases; bases outside gene matches: 0. The CDR3 sequence is CASRTSGGDEQFF. The CDR3 DNA follows: TGTGCCAGCAGGACTAGCGGGGGGGATGAGCAGTTCTTC.

This clone has just a few counts. This chain connects TRBV6-1 to TRBJ2-3, with D hard to call. The CDR3 totals 13 residues. Germline V lookup: CDR1 MNHNS, CDR2 SASEGT. Trimming took off 3 bases at V and 2 bases at J, with 6 bases between the two ends. The CDR3 region is CASSDRYTDTQYF. CDR3 DNA sequence: TGTGCCAGCAGTGATAGGTACACAGATACGCAGTATTTT.

The chain couples TRBV19 to TRBJ1-2; TRBD1 matches 9 bases. The CDR3 loop spans 13 amino acids. J was trimmed by 5 bases and V by 6 bases; bases with no gene match: 4. The V gene's germline CDR1 is LNHDA and CDR2 SQIVND (reference sequence). This CDR3 is CASRPGQGYGYTF. The CDR3 region has the DNA TGTGCCAGTAGGCCGGGACAGGGATATGGCTACACCTTC.

This chain links TRBV5-4 with TRBJ1-1, with TRBD1 matching 9 bases. CDR1 and CDR2 from the germline V gene are SGHNT and YYREEE (reference sequence). Unmatched junction bases numbered 10, after V lost 4 bases and J lost 6 bases. The CDR3 length is 15 residues. This CDR3 reads CASSLRDRVVPEAFF. The CDR3 nucleotides are TGTGCCAGCAGCCTCCGGGACAGGGTCGTACCTGAAGCTTTCTTT.

This chain connects TRBV13 to TRBJ2-2; 10 bases map to TRBD2. Germline loops: CDR1 PRHDT, CDR2 FYEKMQ (reference sequence). The CDR3 totals 16 residues. J gave up 3 bases and V 5 bases, and 6 bases lay outside the gene matches. Here the CDR3 reads CASSTPSGGYTGELFF. CDR3 coding DNA: TGTGCCAGCAGCACTCCTAGCGGGGGCTACACCGGGGAGCTGTTTTTT.

This chain connects TRBV4-1 to TRBJ2-7; possibly TRBD1 or TRBD2 for D (5 bases each). There are 14 residues in the CDR3. With 3 bases removed from V and 2 bases from J, the gap between germline ends came to 11 bases. Germline lookup yields CDR1 MGHRA and CDR2 YSYEKL. CDR3 nucleotides: TGCGCCAGCAGCCAGGTCCAGGGACCCTACGAGCAGTACTTC. This translates into CASSQVQGPYEQYF.

This chain links TRBV7-2 with TRBJ1-1; D perhaps matches TRBD1 (6 bases). The ends were cut back, 3 bases at V and 1 base at J, with 12 bases in the middle. The germline V gene has CDR1 SGHTA and CDR2 FQGNSA. The CDR3 runs to 15 residues. In DNA form, the CDR3 reads TGTGCCAGCAGCTTCTCACAGGGAAGGAACACTGAAGCTTTCTTT. Its protein product is CASSFSQGRNTEAFF.

This rearrangement joins TRBV4-1 to TRBJ2-7; TRBD1 matches at 8 bases. Germline V gene sequence: CDR1 MGHRA, CDR2 YSYEKL. CDR3 length: 19 amino acids. Trimming cost V 2 bases and J 4 bases; bases outside gene matches: 19. CDR3 amino acids: CASSQPQVDRASSVYEQYF. In nucleotides, the CDR3 is TGCGCCAGCAGCCAACCCCAGGTGGACAGGGCCTCGTCGGTATACGAGCAGTACTTC.

A note on this clone: The sample carries other DNA sequences with the same CDR3. The chain couples TRBV7-2 to TRBJ2-2, with 10 bases lining up with TRBD2. Germline CDR1 reads SGHTA; CDR2 reads FQGNSA. The J segment lost 4 bases and the V segment lost 7 bases, leaving 3 bases of the junction unmatched. This CDR3 spans 14 amino acids. The CDR3 region has the DNA TGTGCCAGCAAAGCGGGGGGGCTCACCGGGGAGCTGTTTTTT. Amino acid sequence: CASKAGGLTGELFF.